The entry below describes one TCR beta chain. Its antigen is undetermined. Measured with immunoSEQ multiplex PCR; TCRdb has only the in-frame clones, and not every one. Found here are roughly 680,000 clones, about two thirds of them singletons; the top ten hold roughly 1.8%. Researchers partitioned CD4+ cells into CD45RA+ naive and CD45RA-negative memory subsets. The data were taken from a study of shared clonotypes between healthy human individuals. Study background: CD8 memory received one plate per donor, CD8 naive two, CD4 memory three and CD4 naive three.

V lost 1 base to trimming and J lost 0 bases, with 10 bases between them. This CDR3 region has 15 residues. CDR1 is MDHEN and CDR2 is SYDVKM in the germline V gene. Findings and caveats of the study: Sequencing depth was expected to influence donor clonotype sharing.

This sequence was found in a woman younger than 45 in good health. This chain connects TRBV28 to TRBJ2-7; D gene ambiguous. The specimen sequenced was memory CD4+ T cells sorted from blood. This sample's subset: CD45RA-negative fraction. CDR3 region: CASSLLSGSSYEQYF. CDR3 DNA: TGTGCCAGCAGTTTATTGTCCGGCAGCTCCTACGAGCAGTACTTC.